Shown below are 13 T cell receptor beta chains from a single sample sequenced in a study of cytomegalovirus exposure and HLA in healthy donors listed by TCRdb under 2017. To prepare the library, the immunoSEQ multiplex PCR assay was applied. For the multiplex PCR, a mixture combining 60 forward primers for TCR Vbeta segments and 13 reverse primers for TCR Jbeta segments was used. TCRdb re-hosts the immuneACCESS table, in-frame sequences only. Its copies lack some clones; in the studies checked, an unresolved V gene accounts for under half of them, and the cause for the rest is not known. A total of over 200,000 clones appear in this sample, over 80% of them only once. Around 6% of the sample lies in the top ten. Sequences were obtained from PBMCs. These receptors all stem from a man in his forties or fifties in good health and CMV-seropositive.

J is TRBJ2-2 and V is TRBV4-2; 8 nucleotides agree with TRBD2. The CDR3 consists of 18 residues. Germline V gene data show CDR1 as LGHNA and CDR2 as YNFKEQ. V was clipped by 0 bases and J by 3 bases; unmatched bases: 9. The CDR3 DNA follows: TGTGCCAGCAGCCAAGAGGGATTGCGGGAGGCCGACACCGGGGAGCTGTTTTTT. This codes for CASSQEGLREADTGELFF.

The V call is TRBV27, the J call TRBJ2-3; D uncertain. The germline gives CDR1 MNHEY, CDR2 SMNVEV (reference sequence). CDR3 length equals 15 residues. Deletions cut 3 bases from V and 3 bases from J, with 13 bases between. The CDR3 DNA reads as TGTGCCAGCAGTTTTAACCCGTTCCGGACAGATACGCAGTATTTT. Translated, it gives CASSFNPFRTDTQYF.

V is TRBV4-1 and J is TRBJ2-7; a weak D match, TRBD2 (6 bases). V lost 1 base, J lost 0 bases, and 13 bases lay in between. This CDR3 has 16 residues. Germline loops: CDR1 MGHRA, CDR2 YSYEKL. CDR3 region: CASSQVLAVSSYEQYF. The CDR3 DNA sequence: TGCGCCAGCAGCCAAGTACTAGCTGTAAGCTCCTACGAGCAGTACTTC.

V usage is TRBV14 and J usage is TRBJ2-5; 9 bases match TRBD1. The length of the CDR3 is 15 residues. Germline CDR1 is SGHDN and CDR2 is FVKESK. V lost 1 base to trimming and J lost 4 bases; unmatched junction nucleotides: 4. Here the CDR3 DNA reads TGTGCCAGCAGCCAAGGGGACAGGGTTGTAGAGACCCAGTACTTC. Protein product: CASSQGDRVVETQYF.

The rearrangement links TRBV27 to TRBJ2-6; a possible D gene is TRBD1 (6 bases). Germline values: CDR1 MNHEY, CDR2 SMNVEV (reference sequence). The V end lost 6 bases, the J end lost 0 bases, and 15 bases lay between the germline ends. CDR3 length: 17 residues. CDR3 DNA sequence: TGTGCCAGCAGCCCCCGAAGGACAGACTCTGGGGCCAACGTCCTGACTTTC. Its protein product is CASSPRRTDSGANVLTF.

V gene TRBV30 combines with J gene TRBJ1-1; D is perhaps TRBD1 (5 bases). CDR1 is GTSNPN and CDR2 is SVGIG in the germline V gene (reference sequence). Trimming took 3 bases from V and 6 from J, leaving 11 bases between them. The CDR3 length is 12 residues. This CDR3 reads CAWSKQASEAFF. The DNA for the CDR3 is TGTGCCTGGAGCAAACAGGCGTCTGAAGCTTTCTTT.

This chain uses TRBV27 with TRBJ2-7; 12 positions match TRBD2. Germline-derived CDR1 and CDR2 are MNHEY and SMNVEV (reference sequence). V gave up 1 base and J gave up 2 bases; unmatched junction bases: 3. The CDR3 is 16 amino acids. The CDR3 spells CASSLWLAGGTYEQYF. CDR3 coding DNA: TGTGCCAGCAGTTTATGGCTAGCGGGAGGGACCTACGAGCAGTACTTC.

The chain carries TRBV6-6 and TRBJ1-1, with 7 bases aligning to TRBD1. The germline CDR1 and CDR2 sequences are MNHNY and SVGAGI (reference sequence). Trimming took 7 bases from V and 1 from J; bases not matched to a gene: 9. The CDR3 runs to 15 residues. The CDR3 region has the DNA TGTGCCAGCATCGAAAGGGGACAGCGGAACACTGAAGCTTTCTTT. Amino acid sequence: CASIERGQRNTEAFF.

The chain has TRBV19 and TRBJ2-1; TRBD2 might be the D (7 bases). Trimming took off 9 bases at V and 7 bases at J, with 16 bases between the two ends. Looked up from germline, CDR1 is LNHDA and CDR2 is SQIVND (reference sequence). There are 13 residues in the CDR3. The CDR3 loop is CASSRGGRNEQFF. The CDR3, as DNA: TGTGCCAGCTCTAGGGGGGGGAGGAATGAGCAGTTCTTC.

V and J are TRBV7-6 and TRBJ2-3; D is unclear. The ends were cut back, 5 bases at V and 0 bases at J, with 3 bases in the middle. From germline, CDR1 is SGHVS and CDR2 FNYEAQ. This CDR3 is 12 amino acids long. The CDR3 sequence: CASSRSTDTQYF. CDR3 sequence (DNA): TGTGCCAGCAGCCGTAGCACAGATACGCAGTATTTT.

The DNA for the CDR3 is TGTGCCAGCAGCATCAGGGGACCCTCCTACGAGCAGTACTTC. Translation gives CASSIRGPSYEQYF. The chain carries TRBV27 and TRBJ2-7, with a possible D match to TRBD1 (6 bases). The germline V gene encodes CDR1 MNHEY and CDR2 SMNVEV (reference sequence). V gave up 6 bases and J gave up 0 bases, with 12 bases separating them. This CDR3 contains 14 residues.

The chain is built from TRBV4-1 and TRBJ2-1; a weak D match, TRBD1 (5 bases). Germline loops: CDR1 MGHRA, CDR2 YSYEKL. The CDR3 has 16 residues. Trimming removed 0 bases from V and 1 base from J, with 10 bases in between. In DNA, the CDR3 is TGCGCCAGCAGCCAAGAGACAGTTGATTCCTACAATGAGCAGTTCTTC. Amino acid sequence: CASSQETVDSYNEQFF.

The chain uses TRBV5-1 and TRBJ1-2; D is unclear. The germline V and J ends were trimmed by 0 bases and 8 bases, with 14 bases remaining between them. This CDR3 contains 14 residues. CDR1 and CDR2 (germline): SGHRS, YFSETQ. The CDR3, as DNA: TGCGCCAGCAGCTTGGAGGGAGGGATAACAGGCTACACCTTC. Translating gives CASSLEGGITGYTF.